Reported below is one T cell receptor beta chain. Its specificity is unknown. Germline V gene data show CDR1 as SGHNT and CDR2 as YYREEE (reference sequence). CDR3 size: 15 residues. Unmatched junction bases numbered 12, after V lost 4 bases and J lost 6 bases. This entry is derived from a study of shared clonotypes between healthy human individuals. Study-wide background: In total, the donors were a couple of women and a few men aged 18 to 49.

Naive CD45RA+ and memory CD45RA-negative subsets were split from CD4+ cells. Genomic DNA of every subset was divided equally among multiple immunoSEQ plates. Sequencing was performed with immunoSEQ multiplex PCR; in TCRdb, only in-frame clones are kept and a portion is missing. The sample shows around 2.5 million clones, roughly 93% of them seen only once. Overall study results and limits: What limited the represented genetic and exposure-history diversity was the small number of donors.

This TCR came from a man between 18 and 29 years old in good health. Some clones in this sample may be carry-over from other donors' samples. The chain recombines TRBV5-4 with TRBJ1-1; 7 nucleotides agree with TRBD1. Specimen: naive CD4+ T cells from PBMCs. Subset given: CD45RA+ positively selected. This CDR3 reads CASSRGRDSGSEAFF. CDR3 sequence (DNA): TGTGCCAGCAGCCGTGGACGGGACAGTGGGTCTGAAGCTTTCTTT. Full variable domain (remainder filled in from reference TRBV5-4 and TRBJ1-1): ETGVTQSPTHLIKTRGQQVTLRCSSQSGHNTVSWYQQALGQGPQFIFQYYREEENGRGNFPPRFSGLQFPNYSSELNVNALELDDSALYLCASSRGRDSGSEAFFGQGTRLTVV.